Below are 15 T cell receptor beta chains sequenced from a single sample in a study of T-cell memory formation after mild COVID-19 (dated by TCRdb to 2020 to 2022). The library came from 5' RACE. Reads for this sample came from an Illumina NovaSeq 6000. The raw public reads went through TCRdb reprocessing: fastp at Q25, MiXCR clone calling, in-frame beta chains kept. Every entry covers one CDR3 protein and lists the most common genes and DNA from its rows. This sample holds about 350,000 distinct CDR3 sequences; roughly 13% were observed only once. The ten largest clones capture over 20% of the sample. Sequenced: PBMCs or a T cell subset sorted from them (not recorded which). The receptors were gathered from a young man who had mild COVID-19 (a few samples of this study predate the infection). The sample titles of this study are shuffled in the database, so cell type and time point are left out; the donor was told from shared clones.

This chain connects TRBV12-3 or TRBV12-4 to TRBJ1-1; D gene unclear. The CDR3 is 13 amino acids. Trimming shortened V by 3 bases and J by 9 bases, and 14 bases separated the two germline ends. The CDR3 is CASSFGSTEKAFF. The CDR3 nucleotides are TGTGCCAGCAGTTTCGGCAGTACCGAGAAAGCTTTCTTT.

In its sample, this clonotype was seen many times. V and J are TRBV7-2 and TRBJ2-3; D is uncertain. The CDR3 sequence is 13 residues long. The germline gives CDR1 SGHTA, CDR2 FQGNSA. Trimming pared 1 base from V and 4 bases from J, leaving 6 bases between. CDR3 amino acids: CASSLGASDTQYF. CDR3 DNA sequence: TGTGCCAGCAGCTTAGGAGCCTCAGATACGCAGTATTTT. Drawing the rest from reference TRBV7-2 and TRBJ2-3, the complete variable domain is GAGVSQSPSNKVTEKGKDVELRCDPISGHTALYWYRQSLGQGLEFLIYFQGNSAPDKSGLPSDRFSAERTGGSVSTLTIQRTQQEDSAVYLCASSLGASDTQYFGPGTRLTVL.

This chain connects TRBV7-3 to TRBJ2-7; D is uncertain. The CDR3 has 13 residues. CDR1 and CDR2 (germline): SGHTA, FQGTGA. The V end was cut by 4 bases, the J end by 3 bases, with 10 bases between. The CDR3 DNA sequence: TGTGCCAGCAGCTCCTTTCCCTACTACGAGCAGTACTTC. Protein product: CASSSFPYYEQYF.

This chain links TRBV19 with TRBJ2-7, with 7 bases aligning to TRBD2. CDR3 length equals 14 residues. The germline CDR1 and CDR2 sequences are LNHDA and SQIVND (reference sequence). J lost 2 bases, V lost 3 bases, and 4 bases had no gene match. DNA of the CDR3: TGTGCCAGTAGTATTGCTAGCGGTGCCTACGAGCAGTACTTC. This sequence encodes CASSIASGAYEQYF. Full variable domain (missing parts from reference TRBV19 and TRBJ2-7): DGGITQSPKYLFRKEGQNVTLSCEQNLNHDAMYWYRQDPGQGLRLIYYSQIVNDFQKGDIAEGYSVSREKKESFPLTVTSAQKNPTAFYLCASSIASGAYEQYFGPGTRLTVT.

This clonotype was found a few times. The CDR3 spells CASTGTSGTDTQYF. CDR3 bases: TGTGCCAGCACCGGGACCTCCGGCACAGATACGCAGTATTTT. V and J are TRBV6-2 or TRBV6-3 and TRBJ2-3; D tentatively reads TRBD1 or TRBD2 (5 bases each). The CDR3 runs to 14 residues. Germline V gene sequence: CDR1 MNHEY, CDR2 SVGEGT. Trimming removed 7 bases at V and 1 base at J, with 12 bases between.

J is TRBJ1-5 and V is TRBV4-1; D remains unclear. The germline V and J ends were trimmed by 6 bases and 4 bases, with 10 bases remaining between them. CDR3 length equals 13 residues. Germline V gene sequence: CDR1 MGHRA, CDR2 YSYEKL. As DNA, the CDR3 is TGCGCCAGCAGTAAACCCCAGAATCAGCCCCAGCATTTT. It codes for CASSKPQNQPQHF.

This chain connects TRBV5-1 to TRBJ2-7, with TRBD1 matching 11 bases. The CDR3 has 15 amino acids. With V trimmed by 7 bases and J by 5 bases, 11 bases remained unmatched. The germline V gene has CDR1 SGHRS and CDR2 YFSETQ. The CDR3 DNA follows: TGCGCCAGCGGTCGTGTAGGACAGGGGGCCCACGAGCAGTACTTC. Amino acid sequence: CASGRVGQGAHEQYF.

This chain joins TRBV20-1 and TRBJ2-3; D unresolved. The germline V gene has CDR1 DFQATT and CDR2 SNEGSKA (reference sequence). With 6 bases removed from V and 7 bases from J, the gap between germline ends came to 17 bases. The CDR3 has 13 amino acids. In DNA, the CDR3 is TGCAGTGCCCAGAACATCAGGAATCATACGCAGTATTTT. Translated, it gives CSAQNIRNHTQYF.

The V call is TRBV2, the J call TRBJ2-2, with D tentatively TRBD1 or TRBD2 (5 bases each). Trimming took off 5 bases at V and 6 bases at J, with 13 bases between the two ends. The CDR3 covers 14 residues. Germline V CDR1 and CDR2: SNHLY, FYNNEI. Written as DNA, the CDR3 is TGTGCCAGCAGTTTTCAGGGTAGCGCCGGGGAGCTGTTTTTT. Residues: CASSFQGSAGELFF.

This sequence joins TRBV6-5 and TRBJ2-5; D uncertain. This CDR3 has 11 amino acids. Trimming took off 4 bases at V and 6 bases at J, with 6 bases between the two ends. Germline V gene data show CDR1 as MNHEY and CDR2 as SVGAGI. The chain's CDR3 is CASSFQKTQYF. The CDR3 DNA is TGTGCCAGCAGTTTTCAGAAGACCCAGTACTTC.

This clonotype has a count of ten or more. The gene calls are TRBV6-5 and TRBJ1-1; maybe TRBD1 (5 bases). Germline lookup yields CDR1 MNHEY and CDR2 SVGAGI. This CDR3 is 14 amino acids long. V shed 5 bases and J shed 4 bases, with 14 bases lying between them. The CDR3 spells CASSPRGGFTEAFF. The CDR3 region has the DNA TGTGCCAGCAGTCCACGTGGGGGATTCACTGAAGCTTTCTTT.

The V gene is TRBV12-3 or TRBV12-4, the J gene TRBJ1-1; D not resolved. This CDR3 spans 14 amino acids. V shed 1 base and J shed 1 base, with 7 bases lying between them. The CDR3 sequence: CASSLGTKNTEAFF. In DNA form, the CDR3 reads TGTGCCAGCAGTTTAGGGACGAAGAACACTGAAGCTTTCTTT.

This clonotype was detected only a few times. The CDR3 reads CASSAGQGAWEPQHF. DNA for the CDR3: TGTGCCAGCAGCGCGGGACAGGGGGCTTGGGAGCCCCAGCATTTT. This chain joins TRBV7-2 and TRBJ1-5; 12 positions match TRBD1. With V trimmed by 5 bases and J by 8 bases, 7 bases remained unmatched. Germline V lookup: CDR1 SGHTA, CDR2 FQGNSA. The CDR3 covers 15 residues. Filled out from reference TRBV7-2 and TRBJ1-5, the complete variable domain reads GAGVSQSPSNKVTEKGKDVELRCDPISGHTALYWYRQSLGQGLEFLIYFQGNSAPDKSGLPSDRFSAERTGGSVSTLTIQRTQQEDSAVYLCASSAGQGAWEPQHFGDGTRLSIL.

The chain employs TRBV9 and TRBJ2-5; 8 bases line up with TRBD1. The CDR3 length is 15 residues. V was pared by 3 bases and J by 5 bases, with 9 bases of the junction left unmatched. CDR1 is SGDLS, CDR2 YYNGEE, per germline. The CDR3 sequence is CASSESTGEYETQYF. In DNA, the CDR3 is TGTGCCAGCAGCGAATCGACAGGGGAATATGAGACCCAGTACTTC.

This clonotype was found many times. The V call is TRBV7-3, the J call TRBJ2-6, with D perhaps matching TRBD1 (8 bases). CDR1 is SGHTA, CDR2 FQGTGA, per germline. This CDR3 region has 16 residues. The V end was cut by 5 bases, the J end by 4 bases, with 15 bases between. In DNA form, the CDR3 reads TGTGCCAGCAGCCCACAGGGGGGGTTCGGGGCCAACGTCCTGACTTTC. Its protein is CASSPQGGFGANVLTF.